This T cell receptor (beta chain) was captured by sequencing in a study of beta chain features in type 1 diabetes. The CDR3 has 21 amino acids. Sampling consisted of one heparinised blood draw per donor, averaging approximately 100 mL. The whole isolated RNA underwent reverse transcription, so sequencing captured expressed TCRB transcripts. The method was immunoSEQ multiplex PCR; TCRdb's version includes in-frame clones alone and lacks a portion of them. This table holds under 400,000 clones, around 13% found once. This clone was picked up a small number of times. The chain employs TRBV21-1 and TRBJ2-5; the table gives TRBD2 as D, unverified against the DNA. TRBV21-1 is an annotated pseudogene. The sample consisted of central memory CD4+ T cells from blood. The sequence derives from a man younger than 45 in good health. The CDR3 region is CASSKDRRRRFFDQYQETQYF. DNA for the CDR3: TGTGCCAGCAGCAAAGATCGCCGGAGGAGGTTTTTCGATCAGTACCAAGAGACCCAGTACTTC.